The sequence of this T cell receptor (beta chain) was determined in a study of cytomegalovirus exposure and HLA in healthy donors. Study-wide context: Early on, a data release was issued that held some 91 million unique TCRs from HLA-typed donors. Findings of the study overall: TCR beta sequences reportedly predicted most subjects' HLA-A and HLA-B alleles accurately. Presence/absence comparisons presumed near-even sequencing depth among donors. Most of the TCR beta V segments (in an earlier analysis) were productive either about 87% or about 30% of the time.

It was with 60 Vbeta and 13 Jbeta primers that the PCR ran. Here immunoSEQ multiplex PCR was the method, and the copy in TCRdb shows in-frame clones only, minus some. Altogether 150,000 or so clones are present, roughly 79% being singletons, with the ten largest covering approximately 7%. Details on this clone: Antigen specificity is unknown.

Germline V lookup: CDR1 WSHSY, CDR2 SAAADI. This CDR3 is 13 amino acids long. Trimming stripped 2 bases from V and 8 bases from J, with 7 bases between. This TCR derives from a middle-aged woman in good health and CMV-seropositive. The chain employs TRBV10-2 and TRBJ1-6; D is unclear. Material for sequencing was PBMCs. Written as DNA, the CDR3 is TGCGCCAGCAGTGAGGGTTCAGATTCACCCCTCCACTTT. This translates into CASSEGSDSPLHF.